This passage covers 30 T cell receptor beta chains from one sample sequenced in a study of technical replicates of blood from a few donors listed by TCRdb under 2017. Preparation of the library involved the immunoSEQ multiplex PCR assay. TCRdb retrieved this table from immuneACCESS and kept in-frame rearrangements only. Not all clones are present; in checked studies, unresolved V genes account for under half, and no reason is known for the remainder. The sample data list more than 65,000 clones, and 94% of these were observed just once. In total, the top ten clones hold roughly 0.23% of the sample. Sequencing was carried out using T cells isolated from PBMCs. Receptor source: a human donor in good health.

The chain uses TRBV6-6 and TRBJ1-2, with D possibly TRBD1 on 6 matching bases. Trimming removed 11 bases from V and 4 bases from J, with 11 bases in between. The germline V gene has CDR1 MNHNY and CDR2 SVGAGI (reference sequence). This CDR3 has 11 residues. The CDR3 bases are TGTGCCCCAGGACAGATCTATGGCTACACCTTC. Translated: CAPGQIYGYTF.

This chain connects TRBV18 to TRBJ1-1; tentative D call: TRBD1 (6 bases). Germline V lookup: CDR1 KGHSH, CDR2 LQKENI. The CDR3 loop spans 18 amino acids. V was clipped by 4 bases and J by 3 bases, with 24 bases between them. CDR3 nucleotide sequence: TGTGCCAGCTCACAACGTATAAGAGGAGCCCAGGGGTACACTGAAGCTTTCTTT. Its protein product is CASSQRIRGAQGYTEAFF.

V gene TRBV28 combines with J gene TRBJ1-1; D possibly corresponds to TRBD1 (6 bases). Germline V gene lookup returns CDR1 MDHEN and CDR2 SYDVKM. The CDR3 contains 16 residues. V gave up 5 bases and J gave up 1 base, with 17 bases separating them. CDR3 sequence: CASSTLTGSGNTEAFF. Written as DNA, the CDR3 is TGTGCCAGCAGTACCCTTACAGGGTCAGGGAACACTGAAGCTTTCTTT.

This chain links TRBV5-1 with TRBJ2-3; TRBD2 aligns across 9 bases. Germline V gives CDR1 SGHRS, CDR2 YFSETQ. Trimming cost V 2 bases and J 0 bases; bases outside gene matches: 4. This CDR3 contains 16 residues. For the CDR3, the DNA is TGCGCCAGCAGCTTCCAGCGGGGGGTTAGCACAGATACGCAGTATTTT. As protein: CASSFQRGVSTDTQYF. Supplemented by reference TRBV5-1 and TRBJ2-3, the full variable domain reads KAGVTQTPRYLIKTRGQQVTLSCSPISGHRSVSWYQQTPGQGLQFLFEYFSETQRNKGNFPGRFSGRQFSNSRSEMNVSTLELGDSALYLCASSFQRGVSTDTQYFGPGTRLTVL.

The V and J genes are TRBV5-1 and TRBJ1-2; TRBD1 aligns across 9 bases. CDR1 and CDR2 (germline): SGHRS, YFSETQ. The V and J ends lost 3 bases and 3 bases, in that order; junction bases with no gene match: 12. There are 17 residues in the CDR3. The DNA of the CDR3 is TGCGCCAGCAGCTATACGGGACAGGGAGATCCGGACTATGGCTACACCTTC. This sequence encodes CASSYTGQGDPDYGYTF. Using reference TRBV5-1 and TRBJ1-2 for the parts outside the CDR3, the full variable domain is KAGVTQTPRYLIKTRGQQVTLSCSPISGHRSVSWYQQTPGQGLQFLFEYFSETQRNKGNFPGRFSGRQFSNSRSEMNVSTLELGDSALYLCASSYTGQGDPDYGYTFGSGTRLTVV.

J is TRBJ2-5 and V is TRBV30; 9 bases fit TRBD2. V shed 1 base and J 0 bases; nucleotides not matched to a gene: 6. Germline CDR1 GTSNPN, CDR2 SVGIG (reference sequence). The CDR3 sequence is 16 residues long. CDR3 in amino acids: CAWSGQGLAYQETQYF. The DNA for the CDR3 is TGTGCCTGGAGTGGACAGGGACTAGCATACCAAGAGACCCAGTACTTC.

This rearrangement joins TRBV7-9 to TRBJ2-3; D is ambiguous. Germline assignment: CDR1 SEHNR and CDR2 FQNEAQ (reference sequence). Trimming shortened V by 1 base and J by 1 base, and 9 bases separated the two germline ends. The CDR3 extends over 15 amino acids. The CDR3, as DNA: TGTGCCAGCAGCTTAGGACCCGAGGGCACAGATACGCAGTATTTT. The encoded protein is CASSLGPEGTDTQYF.

The chain employs TRBV7-8 and TRBJ1-2; TRBD1 matches 7 bases. V lost 0 bases, J lost 8 bases, and 15 bases stayed unmatched. Germline CDR1 and CDR2: SGHVS and FQNEAQ. This CDR3 region has 17 residues. CDR3: CASSLARTAGRGDGYTF. The CDR3 region has the DNA TGTGCCAGCAGCTTAGCCAGGACGGCGGGCAGGGGGGACGGCTACACCTTC.

The rearrangement joins TRBV15 to TRBJ2-1, with D possibly TRBD2 on 5 matching bases. Germline assignment: CDR1 LNHNV and CDR2 YYDKDF (reference sequence). Between the trimmed V and J ends, which lost 3 bases and 8 bases, there was a span of 23 bases. This CDR3 has 17 residues. The CDR3 is CATSRLSGLNPEDEQFF. In DNA form, the CDR3 reads TGTGCCACCAGCAGGCTCAGCGGACTCAACCCCGAGGATGAGCAGTTCTTC.

This chain links TRBV4-1 with TRBJ1-1; D is ambiguous. CDR1 MGHRA and CDR2 YSYEKL come from the germline V gene. V gave up 1 base and J gave up 4 bases, with 13 bases separating them. This CDR3 is built from 15 residues. The CDR3 bases are TGCGCCAGCAGCCAAGGTCTCTTTAGGAGCACTGAAGCTTTCTTT. Translated, it gives CASSQGLFRSTEAFF.

V gene TRBV5-1 combines with J gene TRBJ2-7; D might be TRBD1 (5 bases). V was trimmed by 0 bases and J by 4 bases, leaving 14 bases between them. This CDR3 is built from 15 residues. Germline V gene data show CDR1 as SGHRS and CDR2 as YFSETQ. The CDR3 nucleotides are TGCGCCAGCAGCTTGGAGGACACGCGAATTTACGAGCAGTACTTC. It specifies CASSLEDTRIYEQYF. Variable domain in full (rest from reference TRBV5-1 and TRBJ2-7): KAGVTQTPRYLIKTRGQQVTLSCSPISGHRSVSWYQQTPGQGLQFLFEYFSETQRNKGNFPGRFSGRQFSNSRSEMNVSTLELGDSALYLCASSLEDTRIYEQYFGPGTRLTVT.

This chain links TRBV13 with TRBJ1-1; D gene ambiguous. The CDR3 totals 14 residues. The V and J ends lost 1 base and 1 base respectively, with 7 bases between them. CDR1 is PRHDT and CDR2 is FYEKMQ in the germline V gene (reference sequence). The CDR3 nucleotides are TGTGCCAGCAGCTTAGCCTCAGAGAACACTGAAGCTTTCTTT. Translating gives CASSLASENTEAFF.

This CDR3 reads CASSPVAGTNEQFF. CDR3 bases: TGTGCCAGCAGCCCCGTGGCGGGGACTAATGAGCAGTTCTTC. The chain recombines TRBV5-8 with TRBJ2-1; D possibly corresponds to TRBD2 (6 bases). In germline, CDR1 is SGHTS, CDR2 YDEGEE. The length of the CDR3 is 14 residues. V lost 4 bases and J 7 bases, leaving 15 bases between the germline ends. Together with reference TRBV5-8 and TRBJ2-1, the CDR3 gives the full variable domain: EAGVTQSPTHLIKTRGQQATLRCSPISGHTSVYWYQQALGLGLQFLLWYDEGEERNRGNFPPRFSGRQFPNYSSELNVNALELEDSALYLCASSPVAGTNEQFFGPGTRLTVL.

J is TRBJ2-7 and V is TRBV29-1; tentatively, D is TRBD2 (6 bases). The V gene's germline CDR1 is SQVTM and CDR2 ANQGSEA. V gave up 4 bases and J gave up 7 bases, with 23 bases separating them. This CDR3 contains 15 residues. CDR3 DNA sequence: TGCAGCGTTGTCCGCCGGGGGACGGGCGTGGAAGAGCAGTACTTC. This translates into CSVVRRGTGVEEQYF.

The chain links TRBV4-2 to TRBJ2-1; D possibly corresponds to TRBD2 (7 bases). Trimming took off 0 bases at V and 5 bases at J, with 14 bases between the two ends. CDR1 is LGHNA and CDR2 is YNFKEQ in the germline V gene. The CDR3 loop spans 16 amino acids. CDR3: CASSQDRRGPDNEQFF. The CDR3 nucleotides are TGTGCCAGCAGCCAAGACAGGCGGGGGCCAGACAATGAGCAGTTCTTC.

The V and J genes are TRBV6-1 and TRBJ1-1; D unclear. Trimming shortened V by 1 base and J by 11 bases, and 17 bases separated the two germline ends. The CDR3 spans 14 residues. CDR1 is MNHNS and CDR2 is SASEGT in the germline V gene. The CDR3 region is CASSEEGGSSWAFF. The CDR3 DNA reads TGTGCCAGCAGTGAAGAGGGAGGTTCGTCGTGGGCTTTCTTT.

This clone is a singleton in its sample. J is TRBJ1-1 and V is TRBV7-2; D is perhaps TRBD1 (5 bases). Germline V gene data show CDR1 as SGHTA and CDR2 as FQGNSA. CDR3 length: 13 amino acids. Deletions cut 5 bases from V and 1 base from J, with 8 bases between. DNA for the CDR3: TGTGCCAGCAGCGCAGACAGGAACACTGAAGCTTTCTTT. Translation: CASSADRNTEAFF.

The chain uses TRBV5-6 and TRBJ2-1; D is possibly TRBD2 (6 bases). This CDR3 has 13 residues. Germline V gene lookup returns CDR1 SGHDT and CDR2 YYEEEE. V was shortened by 2 bases and J by 10 bases, with 13 bases between the two germline ends. CDR3 loop: CASSFHGGREQFF. The DNA of the CDR3 is TGTGCCAGCAGCTTTCACGGAGGGAGGGAGCAGTTCTTC.

This clone was detected once. The chain uses TRBV7-9 and TRBJ2-7; 9 nucleotides align to TRBD2. Germline loops: CDR1 SEHNR, CDR2 FQNEAQ (reference sequence). This CDR3 contains 16 residues. Trimming removed 2 bases from V and 9 bases from J; junction bases left unmatched: 14. CDR3 region: CASSLQLGLAGERQYF. DNA of the CDR3: TGTGCCAGCAGCTTACAACTGGGACTAGCCGGCGAACGGCAGTACTTC.

This chain uses TRBV7-2 with TRBJ2-1, with D tentatively TRBD1 (5 bases). V was clipped by 1 base and J by 10 bases, with 8 bases between them. CDR3 size: 12 residues. CDR1 and CDR2 (germline): SGHTA, FQGNSA. CDR3 region: CASSLEGFEQFF. The CDR3 coding sequence is TGTGCCAGCAGCTTAGAGGGGTTCGAGCAGTTCTTC.

This rearrangement joins TRBV29-1 to TRBJ2-7; D may be TRBD2 (7 bases). V lost 6 bases and J 6 bases, leaving 18 bases between the germline ends. Germline CDR1 reads SQVTM; CDR2 reads ANQGSEA. The CDR3 runs 13 residues. DNA for the CDR3: TGCAGCGTAGTGGGGGGGCCCTCGTCCGAGCAGTACTTC. Encoded protein: CSVVGGPSSEQYF.

The chain links TRBV14 to TRBJ2-5; 8 positions match TRBD2. V gave up 4 bases and J gave up 4 bases; unmatched junction bases: 8. CDR3 size: 15 residues. Germline values: CDR1 SGHDN, CDR2 FVKESK. In DNA form, the CDR3 reads TGTGCCAGCAGCCGGACCGGGAGGGCCAGAGAGACCCAGTACTTC. Translated, it gives CASSRTGRARETQYF.

This chain connects TRBV30 to TRBJ1-3; no clear D. In germline, CDR1 is GTSNPN, CDR2 SVGIG (reference sequence). The CDR3 sequence is 13 residues long. V gave up 4 bases and J gave up 2 bases, with 9 bases separating them. CDR3 nucleotides: TGTGCCTGGATCGTGGGAGCTGGAAACACCATATATTTT. It specifies CAWIVGAGNTIYF.

The chain recombines TRBV10-2 with TRBJ2-1, with D possibly matching TRBD2 (7 bases). This CDR3 comprises 17 residues. The germline gives CDR1 WSHSY, CDR2 SAAADI. The V end lost 0 bases, the J end lost 3 bases, and 15 bases lay between the germline ends. The CDR3 spells CASSESEGGAVYNEQFF. CDR3 coding DNA: TGCGCCAGCAGTGAGTCAGAGGGGGGGGCGGTCTACAATGAGCAGTTCTTC.

V and J are TRBV6-5 and TRBJ2-7; 7 bases are shared with TRBD1. V shed 7 bases and J 2 bases; nucleotides not matched to a gene: 8. The CDR3 runs to 14 residues. Germline CDR1 MNHEY, CDR2 SVGAGI. The CDR3 DNA follows: TGTGCCAGCACCGGACAGGTGGAGGCCTACGAGCAGTACTTC. Residues: CASTGQVEAYEQYF.

V gene TRBV28 combines with J gene TRBJ2-5; the match to TRBD1 covers 8 bases. Germline CDR1 reads MDHEN; CDR2 reads SYDVKM. The trim removed 4 bases at V and 2 bases at J, leaving 9 bases unmatched. CDR3 size: 16 residues. In DNA form, the CDR3 reads TGTGCCAGCAGTTCCGCACGACAGGGGCTACAAGAGACCCAGTACTTC. Translated, it gives CASSSARQGLQETQYF.

The chain recombines TRBV7-9 with TRBJ1-1; 7 nucleotides line up with TRBD1. The CDR3 has 17 amino acids. The V and J ends lost 2 bases and 5 bases, in that order; junction bases with no gene match: 14. Germline V gene lookup returns CDR1 SEHNR and CDR2 FQNEAQ (reference sequence). The CDR3 DNA follows: TGTGCCAGCAGCTTATCCCAATTTACAGGGGAGCGAACTGAAGCTTTCTTT. Residues: CASSLSQFTGERTEAFF.

The chain joins TRBV19 to TRBJ1-6; D unclear. Germline V gives CDR1 LNHDA, CDR2 SQIVND (reference sequence). There are 16 residues in the CDR3. V dropped 0 bases and J dropped 9 bases, with 15 bases sitting between them. For the CDR3, the DNA is TGTGCCAGTAGTATAGATCTCCAGGTAACCGCTTCACCCCTCCACTTT. Protein sequence: CASSIDLQVTASPLHF.

V gene TRBV5-1 combines with J gene TRBJ2-7, with TRBD1 matching over 8 bases. V shed 0 bases, J shed 3 bases, and the junction held 5 bases outside the gene matches. The CDR3 consists of 15 residues. The germline CDR1 and CDR2 sequences are SGHRS and YFSETQ. Here the CDR3 DNA reads TGCGCCAGCAGCTTGGGACAGGGGACTTTCTACGAGCAGTACTTC. This sequence encodes CASSLGQGTFYEQYF.

The rearrangement links TRBV4-1 to TRBJ2-5; 8 bases agree with TRBD2. The germline gives CDR1 MGHRA, CDR2 YSYEKL. J lost 5 bases, V lost 1 base, and 6 bases had no gene match. This CDR3 has 15 amino acids. The chain's CDR3 is CASSQVGRGVETQYF. Here the CDR3 DNA reads TGCGCCAGCAGCCAAGTCGGGAGGGGGGTTGAGACCCAGTACTTC.